Listed below are T cell receptor beta chains from one sample, sequenced in a study of T cell changes during pregnancy in multiple sclerosis. Here immunoSEQ multiplex PCR was the method, and the copy in TCRdb shows in-frame clones only, minus some. The sample records around 130,000 clones, roughly 95% being singletons. The specimen comprised peripheral blood, sampled after pregnancy. These receptors were obtained from a female donor with multiple sclerosis, enrolled in a pregnancy study. Both conserved end residues are part of each CDR3. A D gene is named only where the DNA matches it firmly. Only some rows state a clone size, as once, few, many or a class for expanded clones.

V gene	D gene	J gene	clone size	CDR3 DNA	CDR3 protein
TRBV19	NA	TRBJ2-7	NA	TGTGCCAGTAGTAAGGGCGGGAAGGAGCAGTACTTC	CASSKGGKEQYF
TRBV7-8	NA	TRBJ2-3	NA	TGTGCCAGCAGCTTATTCCCTGGCGGTGCTAGCACAGATACGCAGTATTTT	CASSLFPGGASTDTQYF
TRBV11-3	TRBD1	TRBJ2-7	once	TGTGCCAGCAGCTCCAGGACAGGGGACCGCGAGCAGTACTTC	CASSSRTGDREQYF
TRBV7-2	NA	TRBJ2-2	NA	TGTGCCAGCAGCTTAAGCGGAGTGAACACCGGGGAGCTGTTTTTT	CASSLSGVNTGELFF
TRBV4-2	NA	TRBJ2-5	NA	TGTGCCAGCAGGCACCGAGCCGTGGCCGGGGAGACCCAGTACTTC	CASRHRAVAGETQYF
TRBV11-2	TRBD2	TRBJ2-7	NA	TGTGCCAGCAGCGAAGTAGCGGGAACCGTCTACGAGCAGTACTTC	CASSEVAGTVYEQYF
TRBV10-3	NA	TRBJ2-1	NA	TGTGCCATCAGTGAGCGGGAGTTGGCCTACAATGAGCAGTTCTTC	CAISERELAYNEQFF
TRBV19	NA	TRBJ1-1	NA	TGTGCCAGTAGTATAGGTCTTCAAAAGACACTGAACACTGAAGCTTTCTTT	CASSIGLQKTLNTEAFF
TRBV7-2	NA	TRBJ1-4	NA	TGTGCCAGCAGCTTACGAGGGTCCGGTGAAAAACTGTTTTTT	CASSLRGSGEKLFF
TRBV28	NA	TRBJ1-2	NA	TGTGCCAGCTCGGGTAACTATGGCTACACCTTC	CASSGNYGYTF